Below, 8 T cell receptor beta chains from the same sample are listed, as sequenced in a study of Ad26.COV2.S vaccination and SARS-CoV-2 variants. Repertoires were generated with immunoSEQ multiplex PCR, while TCRdb's copy carries only in-frame clones and drops some. The sample has 350,000 to 500,000 clones, over 75% seen once. The treatment denotes: over 15 received Ad26.COV2.S at low or high dose, single or two shots; roughly five received placebo; per-sample allocation not given. Specimen acquisition occurred on day 63 following the initial vaccine or placebo injection. This material consisted of peripheral blood, taken in a trial of Ad26.COV2.S vaccine versus placebo. The receptors originated from a person aged 18-60 years who received the Ad26.COV2.S COVID-19 vaccine or a placebo.

The rearrangement links TRBV5-5 to TRBJ2-1; 9 bases align to TRBD2. V lost 0 bases, J lost 4 bases, and 2 bases stayed unmatched. The CDR3 has 15 amino acids. CDR1 SGHKS and CDR2 YYEKEE come from the germline V gene (reference sequence). In DNA, the CDR3 is TGTGCCAGCAGCTTGGGACTAGCGGTTTACAATGAGCAGTTCTTC. Protein: CASSLGLAVYNEQFF.

V is TRBV4-2 and J is TRBJ1-5; the match to TRBD1 covers 9 bases. The CDR3 runs to 15 residues. Germline-derived CDR1 and CDR2 are LGHNA and YNFKEQ. V shed 1 base, J shed 10 bases, and the junction held 8 bases outside the gene matches. Here the CDR3 DNA reads TGTGCCAGCAGCCAAGGGGACAGGGAGGGAGTACCCCAGCATTTT. Its protein is CASSQGDREGVPQHF.

This chain joins TRBV30 and TRBJ2-3; D unresolved. V was cut by 2 bases and J by 6 bases, with 9 bases left in between. This CDR3 spans 12 amino acids. Germline CDR1 is GTSNPN and CDR2 is SVGIG (reference sequence). This CDR3 is CAWSRMSDTQYF. The CDR3 DNA reads as TGTGCCTGGAGTCGGATGTCCGATACGCAGTATTTT.

The chain links TRBV9 to TRBJ2-1, with D possibly being TRBD1 or TRBD2 (6 bases each). Germline V gives CDR1 SGDLS, CDR2 YYNGEE. V gave up 0 bases and J gave up 10 bases, with 20 bases separating them. The CDR3 is 16 residues long. For the CDR3, the DNA is TGTGCCAGCAGCGTAGAGGGGGGTCCCCCTCCAGGAGAGCAGTTCTTC. Translation gives CASSVEGGPPPGEQFF.

The rearrangement uses TRBV27 and TRBJ2-5; TRBD1 aligns across 10 bases. V lost 2 bases and J lost 4; bases outside the gene matches: 10. Germline CDR1 and CDR2: MNHEY and SMNVEV (reference sequence). The CDR3 length is 17 residues. The CDR3 reads CASSLGGPGQGLETQYF. The CDR3 DNA reads TGTGCCAGCAGTTTAGGGGGACCGGGACAGGGGCTAGAGACCCAGTACTTC.

This chain joins TRBV30 and TRBJ2-1; D might be TRBD1 (5 bases). The ends were cut back, 2 bases at V and 4 bases at J, with 9 bases in the middle. The CDR3 has 13 amino acids. In germline, CDR1 is GTSNPN, CDR2 SVGIG (reference sequence). The CDR3 nucleotides are TGTGCCTGGAGTCGCAAGGGGTACAATGAGCAGTTCTTC. The encoded protein is CAWSRKGYNEQFF. The entire variable domain, with the rest obtained from reference TRBV30 and TRBJ2-1, is as follows: SQTIHQWPATLVQPVGSPLSLECTVEGTSNPNLYWYRQAAGRGLQLLFYSVGIGQISSEVPQNLSASRPQDRQFILSSKKLLLSDSGFYLCAWSRKGYNEQFFGPGTRLTVL.

The chain combines TRBV6-6 with TRBJ1-1, with 9 bases aligning to TRBD1. V was clipped by 4 bases and J by 1 base; unmatched bases: 7. The CDR3 runs 16 residues. Looked up from germline, CDR1 is MNHNY and CDR2 is SVGAGI (reference sequence). The CDR3 bases are TGTGCCAGCAGTTCGTTACAGGGGGCGAAGAACACTGAAGCTTTCTTT. Residues: CASSSLQGAKNTEAFF.

V gene TRBV29-1 combines with J gene TRBJ2-5, with a weak D call TRBD2 (5 bases). V gave up 2 bases and J gave up 4 bases, with 14 bases separating them. This CDR3 spans 14 amino acids. Germline V CDR1 and CDR2: SQVTM, ANQGSEA. This CDR3 is CSVEPTAGGETQYF. The CDR3 coding sequence is TGCAGCGTTGAACCCACCGCCGGAGGAGAGACCCAGTACTTC.